The clone carrying this T cell receptor (beta chain) was recorded only once. The method was immunoSEQ multiplex PCR; TCRdb's version includes in-frame clones alone and lacks a portion of them. The sample lists 2 million or so clones, about 95% occurring once. This sample was taken from a study of shared clonotypes between healthy human individuals. The CDR3 spans 16 residues. Per germline, CDR1 SGDLS and CDR2 YYNGEE. Trimming took 4 bases from V and 2 from J; bases not matched to a gene: 10. Terminally differentiated effector memory CD45RA+ cells were excluded from the naive CD8 cells, which were CD45RO-negative and positively selected for CCR7. Adult Caucasians living in Nashville, Tennessee made up all of the donors.

This receptor was taken from a man between 18 and 29 years old in good health. The rearrangement uses TRBV9 and TRBJ2-7; 9 bases agree with TRBD1. Sequencing input: naive CD8+ T cells sorted from blood. The CDR3, as DNA: TGTGCCAGCAGCCCCCTCCAACAGGGGGCTGCCTACGAGCAGTACTTC. Translating it yields CASSPLQQGAAYEQYF.